This TCR beta chain comes out of a study of T cells in Graves' hyperthyroidism and ophthalmopathy. The investigators amplified TCR beta CDR3 regions from RNA transcripts. The HTBI set primed first-round TCR CDR3 RT-PCR. One entry per CDR3 protein results from TCRdb running MiXCR on the multiplex PCR reads. Here the sample spans hundreds of thousands of distinct CDR3 sequences, around 15% being singletons. This clonotype was detected many times. Trimming took off 7 bases at V and 2 bases at J, with 8 bases between the two ends. The CDR3 is 12 amino acids. Germline CDR1 MNHEY, CDR2 SVGEGT. The receptor's source is a woman under 30 with Graves' hyperthyroidism. This rearrangement joins TRBV6-2 or TRBV6-3 to TRBJ1-1; unclear D gene. The sample was blood. CDR3 residues: CASNEFNTEAFF. The CDR3 DNA is TGTGCCAGCAACGAGTTTAACACTGAAGCTTTCTTT.